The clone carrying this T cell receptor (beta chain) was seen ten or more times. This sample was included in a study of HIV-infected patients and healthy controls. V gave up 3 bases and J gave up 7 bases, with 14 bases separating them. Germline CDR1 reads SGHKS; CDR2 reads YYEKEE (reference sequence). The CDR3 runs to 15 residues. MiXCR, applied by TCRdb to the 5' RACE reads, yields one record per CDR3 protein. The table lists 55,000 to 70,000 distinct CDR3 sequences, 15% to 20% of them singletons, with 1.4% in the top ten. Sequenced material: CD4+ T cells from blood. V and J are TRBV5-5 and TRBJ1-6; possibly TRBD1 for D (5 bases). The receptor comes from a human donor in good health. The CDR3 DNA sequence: TGTGCCAGCAGCTCGCAAGGGGCTTGGAATTCACCCCTCCACTTT. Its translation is CASSSQGAWNSPLHF.